This T cell receptor (beta chain) was identified during a study of blood T cells in healthy people across ages. Study-level findings and limits: Estimates based on one million T cells were treated as lower bounds. Per-million-T-cell TCR beta diversity fell roughly linearly with age.

Sample-barcoded 5' priming and a J-beta primer mix drove a second PCR of about 7 to 11 cycles. TCRdb used MiXCR to reprocess the 5' RACE reads, holding one entry per CDR3 protein. This sample carries over 1,500,000 distinct CDR3 sequences, 35% to 50% of them seen once, and the ten largest clones take 20% to 25%. On this clonotype itself: Its antigen is as yet unknown.

CDR3 size: 14 residues. V was clipped by 6 bases and J by 4 bases, with 13 bases between them. The germline gives CDR1 DFQATT, CDR2 SNEGSKA (reference sequence). The clonotype was recovered from a human donor in good health. The sample was blood. This chain uses TRBV20-1 with TRBJ2-6, with D perhaps TRBD2 (5 bases). The CDR3 nucleotides are TGCAGTGCCCAGACTATGACGGGGGCCAACGTCCTGACTTTC. The encoded protein is CSAQTMTGANVLTF.